This paragraph covers one T cell receptor beta chain sequence. Its target is unknown. The CDR3 is 13 amino acids. CDR1 and CDR2 from the germline V gene are SNHLY and FYNNEI. V was clipped by 8 bases and J by 7 bases, with 17 bases between them. Expressed TCRB transcripts were sequenced, since all the RNA that had been isolated was reverse transcribed. TCRdb keeps only in-frame clones here, not all; method: immunoSEQ multiplex PCR. The table lists hundreds of thousands of clones, under 15% of them singletons. The source of the sample is a study of beta chain features in type 1 diabetes. Study results and caveats: A closer apparent resemblance between naive, central memory and Treg TCRB repertoires was seen in patients than in healthy donors. TCRB CDR3s from Type 1 diabetes patients were moderately but significantly shorter in all four CD4+ subsets. Amplification by PCR could prefer shorter templates, with the same effect in patients and controls.

Sorting that relied on CD45RO/CCR7/CD25/CD127/CD95/CD27 yielded CD4+ naive, central memory, regulatory and stem cell-like memory cells. Purity exceeded 98% in all sorted populations. This sequence was found in a young man with type 1 diabetes. The sample was naive CD4+ T cells from blood. The rearrangement links TRBV2 to TRBJ1-1; D is undetermined. This CDR3 reads CASAKGGLDEAFF. CDR3 coding DNA: TGTGCCAGCGCGAAGGGCGGGCTAGATGAAGCTTTCTTT.